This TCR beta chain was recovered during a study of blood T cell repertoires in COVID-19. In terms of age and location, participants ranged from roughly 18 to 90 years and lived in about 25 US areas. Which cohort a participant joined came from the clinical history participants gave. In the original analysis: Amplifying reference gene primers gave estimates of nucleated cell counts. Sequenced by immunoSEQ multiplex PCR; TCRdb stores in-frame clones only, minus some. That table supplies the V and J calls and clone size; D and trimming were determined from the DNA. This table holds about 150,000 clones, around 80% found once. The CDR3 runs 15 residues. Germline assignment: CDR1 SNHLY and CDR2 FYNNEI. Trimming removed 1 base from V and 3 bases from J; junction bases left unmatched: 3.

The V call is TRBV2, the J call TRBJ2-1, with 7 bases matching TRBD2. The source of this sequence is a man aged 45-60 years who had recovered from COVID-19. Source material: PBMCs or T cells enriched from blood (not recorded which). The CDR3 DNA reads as TGTGCCAGCAGTGAAGACGGGGGGTACTACAATGAGCAGTTCTTC. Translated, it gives CASSEDGGYYNEQFF.